Presented here are 23 T cell receptor beta chains from one specimen sequenced in a study of cytomegalovirus exposure and HLA in healthy donors. The PCR employed 60 Vbeta primers together with 13 Jbeta primers. Sequenced by immunoSEQ multiplex PCR; TCRdb stores in-frame clones only, minus some. Of about 110,000 clones detected, 60% to 85% appear once; the ten largest clones hold roughly 3%. Sequencing was performed on PBMCs. The source of these receptors is a male donor in good health and CMV-seropositive.

The V and J genes are TRBV19 and TRBJ2-3; the D gene is possibly TRBD1 (5 bases). The CDR3 runs 14 residues. Per the germline V gene, CDR1 is LNHDA and CDR2 is SQIVND (reference sequence). With 0 bases removed from V and 4 bases from J, the gap between germline ends came to 8 bases. CDR3 protein: CASSIDWTSDTQYF. DNA of the CDR3: TGTGCCAGTAGTATAGATTGGACATCAGATACGCAGTATTTT. Combining the CDR3 with reference TRBV19 and TRBJ2-3 gives the whole variable domain DGGITQSPKYLFRKEGQNVTLSCEQNLNHDAMYWYRQDPGQGLRLIYYSQIVNDFQKGDIAEGYSVSREKKESFPLTVTSAQKNPTAFYLCASSIDWTSDTQYFGPGTRLTVL.

This clone was counted a single time. The rearrangement joins TRBV19 to TRBJ2-7, with D perhaps matching TRBD1 (5 bases). Germline CDR1 and CDR2: LNHDA and SQIVND (reference sequence). The CDR3 is 14 residues long. V lost 8 bases, J lost 0 bases, and 14 bases lay in between. CDR3 region: CASAMGRSSYEQYF. The CDR3 coding sequence is TGTGCCAGTGCCATGGGGCGAAGCTCCTACGAGCAGTACTTC.

V is TRBV14 and J is TRBJ2-1; TRBD2 matches at 8 bases. This CDR3 is 18 amino acids long. V trimming: 5 bases; J trimming: 1 base; junction bases outside the gene matches: 13. Germline V gene data show CDR1 as SGHDN and CDR2 as FVKESK. CDR3 amino acids: CASSNRMVAGKSYNEQFF. CDR3 in DNA: TGTGCCAGCAGCAACCGGATGGTAGCGGGAAAATCCTACAATGAGCAGTTCTTC.

The gene calls are TRBV19 and TRBJ2-3, with D unresolved. Germline lookup yields CDR1 LNHDA and CDR2 SQIVND (reference sequence). The length of the CDR3 is 14 residues. Trimming left V 2 bases short and J 1 base short, with 7 bases between. The CDR3 region is CASSILDGTDTQYF. The CDR3 DNA follows: TGTGCCAGTAGTATACTAGACGGCACAGATACGCAGTATTTT.

As DNA, the CDR3 is TGTGCCAGCCCCTCGGGGACAGGGGCTAGCAATCAGCCCCAGCATTTT. Encoded protein: CASPSGTGASNQPQHF. The J gene is TRBJ1-5, the V gene TRBV6-4, with 10 bases aligning to TRBD1. V trimming: 8 bases; J trimming: 0 bases; junction bases outside the gene matches: 7. Per germline, CDR1 MRHNA and CDR2 SNTAGT. The CDR3 consists of 16 residues.

The chain couples TRBV19 to TRBJ2-3; 15 positions agree with TRBD2. The V gene end was trimmed by 4 bases and the J gene end by 3 bases; junction bases not matched to a gene: 5. CDR1 is LNHDA, CDR2 SQIVND, per germline (reference sequence). The CDR3 is 17 residues long. CDR3 region: CASSSGLAGGWTDTQYF. In nucleotides, the CDR3 is TGTGCCAGTAGTAGTGGACTAGCGGGAGGGTGGACAGATACGCAGTATTTT.

The chain carries TRBV5-1 and TRBJ2-1; maybe TRBD2 (7 bases). The germline V and J ends were trimmed by 3 bases and 6 bases, with 16 bases remaining between them. The CDR3 runs 15 residues. CDR1 SGHRS and CDR2 YFSETQ come from the germline V gene. The CDR3 protein is CASSSQGGARNEQFF. The CDR3, as DNA: TGCGCCAGCAGCTCGCAAGGGGGGGCGCGCAATGAGCAGTTCTTC.

Here the CDR3 DNA reads TGTGCCAGCAGTTTTCGCCAGGGCGACGAAGCTTTCTTT. This gives the protein CASSFRQGDEAFF. This chain connects TRBV27 to TRBJ1-1; possible D gene TRBD1, 5 bases. Germline CDR1 reads MNHEY; CDR2 reads SMNVEV (reference sequence). Trimming left V 3 bases short and J 8 bases short, with 13 bases between. The CDR3 is made up of 13 amino acids.

This clone was picked up a small number of times. The chain's CDR3 is CASRPRVNTGELFF. CDR3 sequence (DNA): TGTGCCAGCCGCCCCAGGGTGAACACCGGGGAGCTGTTTTTT. The V gene is TRBV9, the J gene TRBJ2-2; tentative D call: TRBD1 (5 bases). Trimming took off 7 bases at V and 1 base at J, with 11 bases between the two ends. Germline V lookup: CDR1 SGDLS, CDR2 YYNGEE. The length of the CDR3 is 14 residues.

This clone has a single count. The chain couples TRBV4-3 to TRBJ1-5, with a possible D match to TRBD1 (5 bases). Germline V lookup: CDR1 LGHNA, CDR2 YSLEER. The ends were cut back, 4 bases at V and 4 bases at J, with 17 bases in the middle. The CDR3 contains 16 residues. CDR3 residues: CASSPTSLGGNQPQHF. Written as DNA, the CDR3 is TGCGCCAGCAGCCCAACCAGCTTGGGGGGAAATCAGCCCCAGCATTTT.

J is TRBJ2-5 and V is TRBV5-6; D is perhaps TRBD1 (5 bases). The V gene's germline CDR1 is SGHDT and CDR2 YYEEEE. The ends were cut back, 3 bases at V and 1 base at J, with 10 bases in the middle. The CDR3 spans 14 residues. The CDR3 DNA follows: TGTGCCAGCAGCTGGTGGACAACCCAAGAGACCCAGTACTTC. Amino acids: CASSWWTTQETQYF.

In its sample, this clone was seen a few times. The chain is built from TRBV27 and TRBJ1-1; 9 positions match TRBD1. CDR3 length: 12 residues. Germline assignment: CDR1 MNHEY and CDR2 SMNVEV (reference sequence). V lost 6 bases, J lost 4 bases, and 0 bases stayed unmatched. The chain's CDR3 is CASRQGATEAFF. The CDR3 DNA sequence: TGTGCCAGCAGACAGGGGGCCACTGAAGCTTTCTTT.

The chain is built from TRBV29-1 and TRBJ2-3; TRBD2 agrees at 7 bases. The CDR3 runs to 14 residues. Per germline, CDR1 SQVTM and CDR2 ANQGSEA. V was pared by 2 bases and J by 6 bases, with 8 bases of the junction left unmatched. The CDR3 sequence is CSVERAGLGDTQYF. CDR3 DNA sequence: TGCAGCGTTGAACGAGCGGGATTAGGGGATACGCAGTATTTT.

The J gene is TRBJ2-7, the V gene TRBV28, with 9 positions matching TRBD2. The CDR3 sequence is 15 residues long. V trimming: 6 bases; J trimming: 3 bases; junction bases outside the gene matches: 9. Germline CDR1 reads MDHEN; CDR2 reads SYDVKM. The CDR3 DNA is TGTGCCAGCAGCCAAGCGGGGGGTAGGAACTACGAGCAGTACTTC. Its translation: CASSQAGGRNYEQYF.

This chain joins TRBV18 and TRBJ2-7; TRBD1 agrees at 8 bases. V trimming: 1 base; J trimming: 5 bases; junction bases outside the gene matches: 7. This CDR3 region has 15 residues. Germline lookup yields CDR1 KGHSH and CDR2 LQKENI. In nucleotides, the CDR3 is TGTGCCAGCTCACCACGGGCAGGGGGCTTCGACGAGCAGTACTTC. This sequence encodes CASSPRAGGFDEQYF.

The chain combines TRBV19 with TRBJ2-2; TRBD2 agrees at 11 bases. V lost 6 bases to trimming and J lost 6 bases; unmatched junction nucleotides: 6. The germline V gene has CDR1 LNHDA and CDR2 SQIVND (reference sequence). There are 15 residues in the CDR3. The CDR3 here is CASRILAGDPGELFF. Here the CDR3 DNA reads TGTGCCAGTAGGATACTAGCGGGAGATCCCGGGGAGCTGTTTTTT.

This clone was seen once. The chain carries TRBV29-1 and TRBJ2-7; D may be TRBD2 (5 bases). The CDR3 is made up of 12 amino acids. Between the trimmed V and J ends, which lost 7 bases and 3 bases, there was a span of 13 bases. Germline CDR1 is SQVTM and CDR2 is ANQGSEA. In DNA form, the CDR3 reads TGCAGCGCCGGGGAACTTAACTACGAGCAGTACTTC. Translated, it gives CSAGELNYEQYF.

This clone has just a few counts. The chain has TRBV6-5 and TRBJ2-3; D might be TRBD2 (5 bases). The V and J ends lost 5 bases and 0 bases respectively, with 12 bases between them. The V gene's germline CDR1 is MNHEY and CDR2 SVGAGI. This CDR3 has 15 amino acids. The CDR3, as DNA: TGTGCCAGCAGTCTCTACGGGAAAAGCACAGATACGCAGTATTTT. It encodes CASSLYGKSTDTQYF.

The rearrangement uses TRBV5-1 and TRBJ2-7; D possibly corresponds to TRBD1 (6 bases). Germline V gene lookup returns CDR1 SGHRS and CDR2 YFSETQ. V was pared by 2 bases and J by 7 bases, with 13 bases between. The length of the CDR3 is 13 residues. The CDR3 DNA follows: TGCGCCAGCAGCTTACAGGGTCTGGGGGAGCAGTACTTC. It specifies CASSLQGLGEQYF. The entire variable domain, with the rest obtained from reference TRBV5-1 and TRBJ2-7, is as follows: KAGVTQTPRYLIKTRGQQVTLSCSPISGHRSVSWYQQTPGQGLQFLFEYFSETQRNKGNFPGRFSGRQFSNSRSEMNVSTLELGDSALYLCASSLQGLGEQYFGPGTRLTVT.

The chain couples TRBV28 to TRBJ1-2; D not resolved. Trimming cost V 1 base and J 0 bases, with 3 bases left between them. Germline CDR1 MDHEN, CDR2 SYDVKM. The CDR3 loop spans 13 amino acids. Here the CDR3 reads CASSLSPNYGYTF. The DNA for the CDR3 is TGTGCCAGCAGTTTATCTCCTAACTATGGCTACACCTTC.

V and J are TRBV6-5 and TRBJ2-7; D is possibly TRBD2 (7 bases). This CDR3 spans 16 amino acids. Trimming took off 4 bases at V and 4 bases at J, with 20 bases between the two ends. CDR1 MNHEY and CDR2 SVGAGI come from the germline V gene. The CDR3 region is CASSSLDAGASYEQYF. Written as DNA, the CDR3 is TGTGCCAGCAGTTCCCTGGATGCGGGGGCCTCGTACGAGCAGTACTTC.

In this sample, this clone turned up once. The chain uses TRBV4-2 and TRBJ1-6; the D gene is possibly TRBD1 (5 bases). The CDR3 runs to 17 residues. Trimming stripped 4 bases from V and 7 bases from J, with 20 bases between. CDR1 and CDR2 from the germline V gene are LGHNA and YNFKEQ. CDR3 region: CASSLQVSSEGNSPLHF. The CDR3 DNA reads as TGTGCCAGCAGCCTACAGGTGTCCTCGGAAGGAAATTCACCCCTCCACTTT.

A few counts support this clone. The chain couples TRBV9 to TRBJ2-3; tentative D call: TRBD2 (5 bases). CDR1 and CDR2 from the germline V gene are SGDLS and YYNGEE. The CDR3 contains 15 residues. V lost 3 bases and J lost 2, with 13 bases in between. CDR3 sequence: CASSDVSASTDTQYF. For the CDR3, the DNA is TGTGCCAGCAGCGACGTTAGCGCATCCACAGATACGCAGTATTTT.